The entry below gives a single T cell receptor beta chain sequence along with its context. The sample comes from a study of OX40 agonist ivuxolimab in advanced cancers. Profiled with immunoSEQ multiplex PCR; TCRdb holds only in-frame clones, not every one. This sample has nearly 85,000 clones, with around four fifths found just once. Sample: CD4+ or CD8+ T cells sorted from blood, taken in a trial of the OX40 agonist ivuxolimab. This clonotype originated in an adult with an advanced solid tumor such as melanoma, head and neck, liver or kidney cancer.

Here the CDR3 reads CASSDRRTIGLHEQFF. The CDR3 DNA sequence: TGTGCCAGCAGTGACAGGAGGACTATCGGTTTGCATGAGCAGTTCTTC. The chain links TRBV2 to TRBJ2-1, with TRBD2 as a possible D gene (6 bases). This CDR3 spans 16 amino acids. Germline values: CDR1 SNHLY, CDR2 FYNNEI. V was cut by 3 bases and J by 8 bases, with 20 bases left in between.